This TCR beta chain was found in a study of long-term antiretroviral therapy in people with HIV. This clone was observed once. Its antigen is still unknown. Survey-level immunoSEQ v3.0 assays were run. TCRdb's table, derived via immunoSEQ multiplex PCR, lists solely in-frame clones and lacks some. There are tens of thousands of clones in the sample; 70% to 90% occur only once, and approximately 4.8% lies in the top ten. Participants who had HIV were, without exception, treated in the United States. Overall study results and limits: Pre-ART expanded clones dominated the repertoire at every time point. It was not possible to obtain data on ART adherence, viral resistance or therapy changes.

Germline V gene data show CDR1 as SGHKS and CDR2 as YYEKEE (reference sequence). Trimming stripped 1 base from V and 1 base from J, with 26 bases between. CDR3 length equals 20 residues. The J gene is TRBJ1-1, the V gene TRBV5-5; the D gene is possibly TRBD1 (6 bases). The origin of this receptor is a woman aged 25 to 39 with HIV. Sequenced material: unsorted PBMCs, taken just over 2.7 years before starting antiretroviral therapy. The CDR3 spells CASSLRPGGPTGGANTEAFF. The CDR3 DNA reads TGTGCCAGCAGCTTGAGGCCGGGTGGTCCGACGGGGGGGGCGAACACTGAAGCTTTCTTT.